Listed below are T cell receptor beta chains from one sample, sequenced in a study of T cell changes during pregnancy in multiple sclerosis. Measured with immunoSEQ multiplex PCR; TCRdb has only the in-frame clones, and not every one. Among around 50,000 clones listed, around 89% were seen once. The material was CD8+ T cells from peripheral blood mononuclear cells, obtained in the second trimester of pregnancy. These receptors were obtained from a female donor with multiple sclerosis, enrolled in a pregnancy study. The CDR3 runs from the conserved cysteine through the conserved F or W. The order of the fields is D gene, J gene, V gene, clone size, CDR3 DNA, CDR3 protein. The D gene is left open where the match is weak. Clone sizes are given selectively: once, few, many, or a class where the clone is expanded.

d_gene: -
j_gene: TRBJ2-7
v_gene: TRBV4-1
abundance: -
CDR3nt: TGCGCCAGCAGCTTTAGGGAGGGGGAACCGTACGAGCAGTACTTC
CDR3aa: CASSFREGEPYEQYF

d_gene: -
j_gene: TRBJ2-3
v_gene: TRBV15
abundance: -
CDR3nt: TGTGCCACCAGCAGAGCGGACTCTAGCACAGATACGCAGTATTTT
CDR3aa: CATSRADSSTDTQYF

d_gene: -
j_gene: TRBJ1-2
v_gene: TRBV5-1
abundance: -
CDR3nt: TGCGCCAGCAGCTTGGAAGGGGACTATGGCTACACCTTC
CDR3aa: CASSLEGDYGYTF

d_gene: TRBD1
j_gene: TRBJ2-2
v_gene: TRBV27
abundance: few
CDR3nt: TGTGCCAGCAGTCCGGACAGGGAAAACACCGGGGAGCTGTTTTTT
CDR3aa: CASSPDRENTGELFF

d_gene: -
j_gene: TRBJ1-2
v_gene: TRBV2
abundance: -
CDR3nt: TGTGCCAGCGGCCGTGGTTTCGCTAACTATGGCTACACCTTC
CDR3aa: CASGRGFANYGYTF

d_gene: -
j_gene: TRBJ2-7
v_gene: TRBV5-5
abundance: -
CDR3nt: TGTGCCAGCAGCTTTGCCCCTAATTACGAGCAGTACTTC
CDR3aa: CASSFAPNYEQYF

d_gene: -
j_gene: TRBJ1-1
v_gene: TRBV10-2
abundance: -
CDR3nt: TGCGCCAGTTGGGGGGGCACTGAAGCTTTCTTT
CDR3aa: CASWGGTEAFF

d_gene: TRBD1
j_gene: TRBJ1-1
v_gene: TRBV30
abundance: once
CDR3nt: TGTGCCTGGGGCCGGACAGGGTCTGAAGCTTTCTTT
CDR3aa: CAWGRTGSEAFF

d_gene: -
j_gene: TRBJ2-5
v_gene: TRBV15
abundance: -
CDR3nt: TGTGCCACCAGCAGTTCTAACCGCAACCAAGAGACCCAGTACTTC
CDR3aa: CATSSSNRNQETQYF

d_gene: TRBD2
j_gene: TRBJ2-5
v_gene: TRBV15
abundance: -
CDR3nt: TGTGCCACCAGCGGAGGCACCACTAGCGGGAGCCAAGAGACCCAGTACTTC
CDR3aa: CATSGGTTSGSQETQYF

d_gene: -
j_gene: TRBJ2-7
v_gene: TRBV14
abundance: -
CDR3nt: TGTGCCAGCAGCTTTTACTATTCCGAGCAGTACTTC
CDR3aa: CASSFYYSEQYF

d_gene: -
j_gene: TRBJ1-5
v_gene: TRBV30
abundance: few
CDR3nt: TGTGCCTGGAGTGTATTCGGCGGTCAGCCCCAGCATTTT
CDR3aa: CAWSVFGGQPQHF

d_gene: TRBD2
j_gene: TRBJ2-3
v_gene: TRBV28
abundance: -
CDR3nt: TGTGCCAGCAGTTTATTTAGCGGGGGGGCGAATACGCAGTATTTT
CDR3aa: CASSLFSGGANTQYF

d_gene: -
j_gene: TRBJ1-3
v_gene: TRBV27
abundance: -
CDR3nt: TGTGCCAGCAGTCCTGGGGGGTTTCGAAACACCATATATTTT
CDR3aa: CASSPGGFRNTIYF

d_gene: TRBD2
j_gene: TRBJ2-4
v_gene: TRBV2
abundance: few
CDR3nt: TGTGCCAGCACCGTACCGGGAGGTTCGGACATTCAGTACTTC
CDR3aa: CASTVPGGSDIQYF

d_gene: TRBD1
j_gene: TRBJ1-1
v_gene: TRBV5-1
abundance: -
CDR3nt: TGCGCCAGCAGCGACAGGGGTACTTGGCGCACTGAAGCTTTCTTT
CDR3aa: CASSDRGTWRTEAFF

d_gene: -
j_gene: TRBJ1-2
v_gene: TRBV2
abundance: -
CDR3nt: TGTGCCAGCAGTGGGACAGACTACTATGGCTACACCTTC
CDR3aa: CASSGTDYYGYTF

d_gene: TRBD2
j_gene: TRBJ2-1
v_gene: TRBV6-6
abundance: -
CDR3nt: TGTGCCAGCAGTATCTCTAGCGGGGGTTACAATGAGCAGTTCTTC
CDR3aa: CASSISSGGYNEQFF

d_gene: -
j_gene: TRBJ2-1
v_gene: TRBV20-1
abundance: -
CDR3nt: TGCAGTGCTAGTCTGGGCGAGCAGTTCTTC
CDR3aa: CSASLGEQFF

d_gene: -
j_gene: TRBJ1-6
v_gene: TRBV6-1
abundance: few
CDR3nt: TGTGCCAGCATGGTGGCACAGCCTTCATCACCCCTCCACTTT
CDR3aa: CASMVAQPSSPLHF

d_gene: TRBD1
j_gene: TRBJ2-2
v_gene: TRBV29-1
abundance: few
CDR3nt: TGCAGCGTTGTACTTTCGGGGACAGTCACCACCGGGGAGCTGTTTTTT
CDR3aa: CSVVLSGTVTTGELFF

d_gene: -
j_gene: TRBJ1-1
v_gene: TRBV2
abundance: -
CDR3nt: TGTGCCAGCAGTGGGAGGGTTATGAACACTGAAGCTTTCTTT
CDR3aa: CASSGRVMNTEAFF

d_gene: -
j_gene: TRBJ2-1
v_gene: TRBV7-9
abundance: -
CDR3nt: TGTGCCAGCAGCTTAGAAGGGAGTTACAATGAGCAGTTCTTC
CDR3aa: CASSLEGSYNEQFF

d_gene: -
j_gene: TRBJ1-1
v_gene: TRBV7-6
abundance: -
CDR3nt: TGTGCCAGCAGCTTATTAAGTGGTGCGTCTGTTGAAGCTTTCTTT
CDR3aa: CASSLLSGASVEAFF